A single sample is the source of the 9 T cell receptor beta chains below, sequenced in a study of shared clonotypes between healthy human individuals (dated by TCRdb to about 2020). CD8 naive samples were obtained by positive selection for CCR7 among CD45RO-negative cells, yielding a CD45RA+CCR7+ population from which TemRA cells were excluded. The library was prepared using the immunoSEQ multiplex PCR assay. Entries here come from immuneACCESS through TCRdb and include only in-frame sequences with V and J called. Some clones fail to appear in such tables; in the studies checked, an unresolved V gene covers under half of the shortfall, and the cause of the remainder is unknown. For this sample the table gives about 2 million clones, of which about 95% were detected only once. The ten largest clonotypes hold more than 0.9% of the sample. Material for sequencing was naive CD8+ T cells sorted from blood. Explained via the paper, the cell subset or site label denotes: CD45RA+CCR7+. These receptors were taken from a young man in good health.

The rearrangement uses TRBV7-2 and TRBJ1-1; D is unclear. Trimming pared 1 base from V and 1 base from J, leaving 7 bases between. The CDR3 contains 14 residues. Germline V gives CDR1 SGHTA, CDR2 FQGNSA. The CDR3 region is CASSLGLWNTEAFF. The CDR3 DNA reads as TGTGCCAGCAGCTTAGGCCTGTGGAACACTGAAGCTTTCTTT.

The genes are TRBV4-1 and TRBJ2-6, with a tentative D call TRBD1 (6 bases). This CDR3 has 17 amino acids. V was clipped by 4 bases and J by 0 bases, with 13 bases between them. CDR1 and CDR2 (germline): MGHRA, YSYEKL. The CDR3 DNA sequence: TGCGCCAGCAGCCCGGGACACCTTAGCTCTGGGGCCAACGTCCTGACTTTC. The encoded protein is CASSPGHLSSGANVLTF.

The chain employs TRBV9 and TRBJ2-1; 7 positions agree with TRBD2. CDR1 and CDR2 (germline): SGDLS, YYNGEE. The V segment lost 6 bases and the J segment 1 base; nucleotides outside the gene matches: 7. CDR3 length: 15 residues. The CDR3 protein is CASNGREKSYNEQFF. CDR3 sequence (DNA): TGTGCCAGCAATGGGCGGGAGAAATCCTACAATGAGCAGTTCTTC.

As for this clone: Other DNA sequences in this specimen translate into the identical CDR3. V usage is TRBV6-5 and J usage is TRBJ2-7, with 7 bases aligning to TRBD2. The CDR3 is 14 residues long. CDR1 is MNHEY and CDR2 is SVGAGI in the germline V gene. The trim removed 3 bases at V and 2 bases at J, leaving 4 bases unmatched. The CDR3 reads CASSYGGGPYEQYF. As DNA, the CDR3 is TGTGCCAGCAGTTATGGCGGGGGTCCCTACGAGCAGTACTTC.

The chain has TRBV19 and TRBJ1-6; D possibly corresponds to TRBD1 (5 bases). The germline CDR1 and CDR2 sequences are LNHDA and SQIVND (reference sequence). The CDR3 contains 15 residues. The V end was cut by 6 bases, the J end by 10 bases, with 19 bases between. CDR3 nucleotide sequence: TGTGCCAGTAGGACAGTATCGCAGGGTGGATCACCCCTCCACTTT. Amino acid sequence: CASRTVSQGGSPLHF.

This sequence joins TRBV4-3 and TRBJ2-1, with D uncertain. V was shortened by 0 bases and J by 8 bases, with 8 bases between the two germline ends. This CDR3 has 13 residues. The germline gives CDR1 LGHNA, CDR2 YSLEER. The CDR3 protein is CASSQEVPDEQFF. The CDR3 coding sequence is TGCGCCAGCAGCCAAGAAGTCCCGGATGAGCAGTTCTTC.

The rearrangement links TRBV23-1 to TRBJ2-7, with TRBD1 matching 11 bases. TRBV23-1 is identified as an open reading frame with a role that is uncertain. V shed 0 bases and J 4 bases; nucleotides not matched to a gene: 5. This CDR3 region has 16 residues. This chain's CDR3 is CASSQSLDRGRYEQYF. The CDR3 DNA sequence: TGCGCCAGCAGTCAATCGCTGGACAGGGGGCGATACGAGCAGTACTTC.

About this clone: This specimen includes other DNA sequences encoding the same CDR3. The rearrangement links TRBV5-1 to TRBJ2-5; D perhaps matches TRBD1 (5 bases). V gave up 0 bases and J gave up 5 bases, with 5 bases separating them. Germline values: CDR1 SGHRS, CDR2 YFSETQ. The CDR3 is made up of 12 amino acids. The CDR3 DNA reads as TGCGCCAGCAGCTTGGAGGGGGAGACCCAGTACTTC. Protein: CASSLEGETQYF.

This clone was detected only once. CDR3 loop: CASSILFGGAQPQHF. In DNA form, the CDR3 reads TGTGCCAGTAGTATTCTTTTCGGGGGGGCTCAGCCCCAGCATTTT. The chain links TRBV19 to TRBJ1-5, with D perhaps matching TRBD1 (6 bases). Germline CDR1 LNHDA, CDR2 SQIVND (reference sequence). The V and J ends lost 3 bases and 6 bases respectively, with 15 bases between them. The CDR3 extends over 15 amino acids.